The rows below give T cell receptor beta chains drawn from one sample of a study of T-cell reconstitution after alpha-beta-depleted transplantation in children. TCRdb used MiXCR to reprocess the PCR reads, holding one entry per CDR3 protein. The sample lists about 110,000 distinct CDR3 sequences; 6.4% were seen once. The sequences come from PBMCs, mostly from graft donor cells, collected 360 days after TCRalphabeta/CD19-depleted stem cell transplant. These receptor sequences come from a male patient between 2 and 9 years old who had a stem cell transplant for acute lymphoblastic leukemia, so the T cells may come from the graft donor. Both conserved end residues are part of each CDR3. A D gene is named only where the DNA matches it firmly. Some rows mark clone size as missing; the rest say once, few, many or name a class of expanded clone.

cdr3_aa: CAIVYIPGSPTDTQYF
cdr3_nt: TGTGCCATCGTGTATATCCCAGGGTCTCCGACAGATACGCAGTATTTT
j_call: TRBJ2-3
d_call: NA
clone_size: many
v_call: TRBV10-3

cdr3_aa: CASSPRDGIYEQYF
cdr3_nt: TGTGCCAGCAGCCCAAGGGACGGAATATACGAGCAGTACTTC
j_call: TRBJ2-7
d_call: NA
clone_size: NA
v_call: TRBV21-1

cdr3_aa: CASSPGPRETQYF
cdr3_nt: TGTGCCAGCAGCCCGGGCCCGAGGGAGACCCAGTACTTC
j_call: TRBJ2-5
d_call: NA
clone_size: once
v_call: TRBV7-9

cdr3_aa: CASSSGTYGYTF
cdr3_nt: TGTGCCAGCAGCTCAGGAACGTATGGCTACACCTTC
j_call: TRBJ1-2
d_call: NA
clone_size: few
v_call: TRBV5-8

cdr3_aa: CASSVRLETQYF
cdr3_nt: TGTGCCAGCAGTGTCAGGTTAGAGACCCAGTACTTC
j_call: TRBJ2-5
d_call: NA
clone_size: many
v_call: TRBV25-1

cdr3_aa: CATIYRDLGQYF
cdr3_nt: TGTGCCACCATATACAGGGATTTAGGGCAGTACTTC
j_call: TRBJ2-7
d_call: NA
clone_size: many
v_call: TRBV2

cdr3_aa: CAISEWGAPEAFF
cdr3_nt: TGTGCCATCAGTGAGTGGGGGGCGCCTGAAGCTTTCTTT
j_call: TRBJ1-1
d_call: NA
clone_size: many
v_call: TRBV10-3

cdr3_aa: CSASPWGKLTEAFF
cdr3_nt: TGCAGTGCTAGCCCTTGGGGCAAACTGACTGAAGCTTTCTTT
j_call: TRBJ1-1
d_call: NA
clone_size: many
v_call: TRBV20-1

cdr3_aa: CASSPGQGTSGNTIYF
cdr3_nt: TGTGCCAGCTCACCTGGACAGGGAACCTCTGGAAACACCATATATTTT
j_call: TRBJ1-3
d_call: TRBD1
clone_size: few
v_call: TRBV18

cdr3_aa: CASSRSGGGTGELFF
cdr3_nt: TGTGCCAGCAGCCGTAGCGGGGGGGGGACCGGGGAGCTGTTTTTT
j_call: TRBJ2-2
d_call: TRBD2
clone_size: many
v_call: TRBV4-2

cdr3_aa: CASRGGTGELFF
cdr3_nt: TGTGCCAGCAGGGGGGGGACCGGGGAGCTGTTTTTT
j_call: TRBJ2-2
d_call: TRBD2
clone_size: many
v_call: TRBV2

cdr3_aa: CASGSPRDTQYF
cdr3_nt: TGTGCCAGCGGCTCTCCCCGGGATACGCAGTATTTT
j_call: TRBJ2-3
d_call: NA
clone_size: few
v_call: TRBV9

cdr3_aa: CASSLLGLAGSGELFF
cdr3_nt: TGTGCCAGCAGTTTATTGGGACTAGCGGGATCCGGGGAGCTGTTTTTT
j_call: TRBJ2-2
d_call: TRBD2
clone_size: many
v_call: TRBV28

cdr3_aa: CASSRGLAGESGQYF
cdr3_nt: TGTGCCAGCAGCAGGGGACTAGCGGGAGAGAGCGGGCAGTACTTC
j_call: TRBJ2-7
d_call: TRBD2
clone_size: many
v_call: TRBV13

cdr3_aa: CASSLAPKDYGYTF
cdr3_nt: TGTGCCAGCAGCTTAGCCCCAAAGGACTATGGCTACACCTTC
j_call: TRBJ1-2
d_call: NA
clone_size: few
v_call: TRBV7-8

cdr3_aa: CASNRQYEETQYF
cdr3_nt: TGTGCCAGCAATCGACAGTACGAAGAGACCCAGTACTTC
j_call: TRBJ2-5
d_call: NA
clone_size: NA
v_call: TRBV6-2/TRBV6-3